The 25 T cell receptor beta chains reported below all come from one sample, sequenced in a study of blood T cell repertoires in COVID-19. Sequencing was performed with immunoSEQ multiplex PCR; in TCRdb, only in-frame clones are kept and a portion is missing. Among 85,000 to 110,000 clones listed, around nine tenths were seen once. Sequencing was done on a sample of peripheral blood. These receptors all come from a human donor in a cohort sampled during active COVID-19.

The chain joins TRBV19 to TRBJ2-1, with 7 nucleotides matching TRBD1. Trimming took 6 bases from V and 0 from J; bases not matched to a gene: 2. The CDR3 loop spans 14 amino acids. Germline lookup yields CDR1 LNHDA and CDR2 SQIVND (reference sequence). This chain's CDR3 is CASSDRVSYNEQFF. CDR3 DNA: TGTGCCAGTAGCGACAGGGTCTCCTACAATGAGCAGTTCTTC.

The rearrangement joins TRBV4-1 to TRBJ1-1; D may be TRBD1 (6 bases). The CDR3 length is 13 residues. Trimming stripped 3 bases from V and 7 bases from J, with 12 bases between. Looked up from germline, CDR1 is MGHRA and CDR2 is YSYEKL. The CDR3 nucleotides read TGCGCCAGCAGCCAGGCAGGGGCGTATGAAGCTTTCTTT. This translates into CASSQAGAYEAFF.

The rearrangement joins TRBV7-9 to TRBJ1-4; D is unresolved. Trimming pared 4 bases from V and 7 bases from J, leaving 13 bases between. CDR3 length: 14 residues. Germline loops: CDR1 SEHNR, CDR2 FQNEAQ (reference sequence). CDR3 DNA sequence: TGTGCCAGCAGCTCCCCCCGGGAAGGTGAAAAACTGTTTTTT. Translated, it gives CASSSPREGEKLFF.

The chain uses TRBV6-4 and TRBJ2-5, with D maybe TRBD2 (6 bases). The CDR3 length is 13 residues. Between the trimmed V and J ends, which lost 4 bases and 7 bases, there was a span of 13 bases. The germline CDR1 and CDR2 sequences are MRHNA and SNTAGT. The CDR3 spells CASSATSGGTQYF. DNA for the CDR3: TGTGCCAGCAGTGCTACGTCCGGGGGGACCCAGTACTTC.

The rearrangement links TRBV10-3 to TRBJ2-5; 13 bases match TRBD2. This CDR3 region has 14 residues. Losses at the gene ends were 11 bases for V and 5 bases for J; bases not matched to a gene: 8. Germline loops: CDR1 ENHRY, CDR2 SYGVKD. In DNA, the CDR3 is TGTGCCTCACTAGCGGGGGGGCAGGTGGAGACCCAGTACTTC. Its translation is CASLAGGQVETQYF.

CDR3 region: CASSRGLAGYKEQFF. In DNA, the CDR3 is TGTGCCAGCAGCCGCGGACTAGCGGGATATAAGGAGCAGTTCTTC. The chain has TRBV3-1 (or the pseudogene TRBV3-2) and TRBJ2-1, with 12 positions matching TRBD2. V was pared by 4 bases and J by 10 bases, with 8 bases of the junction left unmatched. In germline, CDR1 is LGHDT, CDR2 YNNKEL (reference sequence). The CDR3 runs to 15 residues.

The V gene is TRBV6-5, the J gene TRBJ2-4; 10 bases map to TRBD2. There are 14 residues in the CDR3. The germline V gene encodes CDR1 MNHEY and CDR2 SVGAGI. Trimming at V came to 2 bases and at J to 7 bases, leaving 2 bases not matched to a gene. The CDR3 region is CASSYQREGNIQYF. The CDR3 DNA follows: TGTGCCAGCAGTTACCAGCGGGAGGGGAACATTCAGTACTTC.

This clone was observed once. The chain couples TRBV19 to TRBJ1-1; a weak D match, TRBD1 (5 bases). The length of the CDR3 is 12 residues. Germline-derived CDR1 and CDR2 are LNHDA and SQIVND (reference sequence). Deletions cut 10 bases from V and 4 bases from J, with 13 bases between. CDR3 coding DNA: TGTGCCACCCTTCGGCAGGGCACTGAAGCTTTCTTT. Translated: CATLRQGTEAFF.

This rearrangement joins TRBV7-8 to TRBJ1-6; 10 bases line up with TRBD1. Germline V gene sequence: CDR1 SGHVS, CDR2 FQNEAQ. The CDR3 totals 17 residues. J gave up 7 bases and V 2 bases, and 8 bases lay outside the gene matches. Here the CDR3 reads CASSLTTTGGGNSPLHF. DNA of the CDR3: TGTGCCAGCAGCTTAACAACGACAGGGGGCGGGAATTCACCCCTCCACTTT.

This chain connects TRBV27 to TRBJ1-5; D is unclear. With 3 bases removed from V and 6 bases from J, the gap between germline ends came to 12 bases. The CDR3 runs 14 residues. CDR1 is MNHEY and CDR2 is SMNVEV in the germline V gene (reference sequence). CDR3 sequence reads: CASSFVSGVQPQHF. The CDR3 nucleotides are TGTGCCAGCAGTTTCGTTTCCGGGGTTCAGCCCCAGCATTTT.

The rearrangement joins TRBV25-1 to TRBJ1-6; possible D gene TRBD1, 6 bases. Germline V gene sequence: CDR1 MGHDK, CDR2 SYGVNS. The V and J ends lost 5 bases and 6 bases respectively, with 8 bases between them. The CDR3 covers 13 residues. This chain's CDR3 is CASSRTVNSPLHF. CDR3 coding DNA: TGTGCCAGCAGTAGGACAGTTAATTCACCCCTCCACTTT.

The CDR3 region is CASSFSGQVWTANYGYTF. The CDR3 bases are TGTGCCAGCAGCTTCAGTGGACAGGTCTGGACCGCTAACTATGGCTACACCTTC. The chain links TRBV5-6 to TRBJ1-2, with 7 bases fitting TRBD1. The CDR3 consists of 18 residues. Per germline, CDR1 SGHDT and CDR2 YYEEEE. The V and J ends lost 2 bases and 0 bases, in that order; junction bases with no gene match: 13.

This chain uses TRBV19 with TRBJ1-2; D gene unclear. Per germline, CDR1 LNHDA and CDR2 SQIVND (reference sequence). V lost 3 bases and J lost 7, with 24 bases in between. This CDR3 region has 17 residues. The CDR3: CASSITPAANLGSGYTF. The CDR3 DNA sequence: TGTGCCAGTAGTATTACGCCAGCAGCGAACCTCGGTAGTGGCTACACCTTC.

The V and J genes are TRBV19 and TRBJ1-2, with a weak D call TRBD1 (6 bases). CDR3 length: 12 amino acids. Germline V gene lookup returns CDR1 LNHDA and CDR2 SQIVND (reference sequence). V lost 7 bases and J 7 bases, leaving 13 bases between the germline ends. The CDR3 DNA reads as TGTGCCAGTATTACAGGGAATACTGGCTACACCTTC. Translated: CASITGNTGYTF.

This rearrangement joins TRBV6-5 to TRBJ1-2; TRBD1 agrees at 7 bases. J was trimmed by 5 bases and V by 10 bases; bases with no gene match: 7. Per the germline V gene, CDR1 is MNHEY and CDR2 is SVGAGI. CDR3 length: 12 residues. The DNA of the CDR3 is TGTGCCATTCTCGGGACAGATTATGGCTACACCTTC. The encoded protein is CAILGTDYGYTF.

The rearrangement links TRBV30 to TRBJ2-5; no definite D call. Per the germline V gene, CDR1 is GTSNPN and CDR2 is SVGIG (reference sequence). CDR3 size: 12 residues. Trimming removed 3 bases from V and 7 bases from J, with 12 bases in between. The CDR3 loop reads CAWRSGGGTQYF. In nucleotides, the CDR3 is TGTGCCTGGAGGTCAGGTGGTGGGACCCAGTACTTC.

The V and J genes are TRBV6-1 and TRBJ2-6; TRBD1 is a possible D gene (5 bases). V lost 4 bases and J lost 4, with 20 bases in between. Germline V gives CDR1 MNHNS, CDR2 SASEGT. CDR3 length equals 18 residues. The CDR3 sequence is CASSGGRWVGHGANVLTF. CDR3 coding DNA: TGTGCCAGCAGTGGGGGTCGCTGGGTCGGACACGGGGCCAACGTCCTGACTTTC.

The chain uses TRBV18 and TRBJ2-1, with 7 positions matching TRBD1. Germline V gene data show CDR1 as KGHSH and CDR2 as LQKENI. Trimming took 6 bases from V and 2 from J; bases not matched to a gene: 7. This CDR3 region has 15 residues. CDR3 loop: CASSPERGPYNEQFF. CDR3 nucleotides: TGTGCCAGCTCGCCCGAAAGGGGGCCCTACAATGAGCAGTTCTTC. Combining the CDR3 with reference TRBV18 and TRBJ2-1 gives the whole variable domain NAGVMQNPRHLVRRRGQEARLRCSPMKGHSHVYWYRQLPEEGLKFMVYLQKENIIDESGMPKERFSAEFPKEGPSILRIQQVVRGDSAAYFCASSPERGPYNEQFFGPGTRLTVL.

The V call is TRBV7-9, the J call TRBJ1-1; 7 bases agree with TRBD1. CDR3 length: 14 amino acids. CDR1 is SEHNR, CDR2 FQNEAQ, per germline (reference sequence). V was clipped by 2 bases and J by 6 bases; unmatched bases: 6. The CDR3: CASSLLTGLAEAFF. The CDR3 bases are TGTGCCAGCAGCTTACTGACAGGGCTGGCTGAAGCTTTCTTT.

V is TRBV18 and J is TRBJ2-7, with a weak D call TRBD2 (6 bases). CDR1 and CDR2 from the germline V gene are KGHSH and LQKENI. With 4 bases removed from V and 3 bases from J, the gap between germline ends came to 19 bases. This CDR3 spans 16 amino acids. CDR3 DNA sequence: TGTGCCAGCTCACTGCGGACTACCCCAGAAGTCTACGAGCAGTACTTC. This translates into CASSLRTTPEVYEQYF.

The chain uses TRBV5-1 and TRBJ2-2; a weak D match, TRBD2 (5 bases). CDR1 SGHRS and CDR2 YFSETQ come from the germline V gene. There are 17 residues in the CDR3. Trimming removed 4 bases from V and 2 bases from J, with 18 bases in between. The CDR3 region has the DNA TGCGCCAGCAGCCCAAGCGGCGGGTCTTTAAACACCGGGGAGCTGTTTTTT. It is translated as CASSPSGGSLNTGELFF.

CDR3 residues: CASGRASLETQYF. DNA of the CDR3: TGTGCCAGTGGGAGGGCTAGCTTAGAGACCCAGTACTTC. V and J are TRBV19 and TRBJ2-5; TRBD2 agrees at 7 bases. Germline V gene data show CDR1 as LNHDA and CDR2 as SQIVND (reference sequence). This CDR3 has 13 amino acids. With 8 bases clipped from V and 4 bases from J, the junction kept 7 bases outside the gene matches.

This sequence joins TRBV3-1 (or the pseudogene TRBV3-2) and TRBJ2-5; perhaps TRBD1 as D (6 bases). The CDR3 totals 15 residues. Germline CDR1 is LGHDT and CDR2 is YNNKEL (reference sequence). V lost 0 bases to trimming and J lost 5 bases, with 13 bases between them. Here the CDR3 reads CASSQDMGAWETQYF. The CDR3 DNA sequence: TGTGCCAGCAGCCAAGATATGGGGGCTTGGGAGACCCAGTACTTC.

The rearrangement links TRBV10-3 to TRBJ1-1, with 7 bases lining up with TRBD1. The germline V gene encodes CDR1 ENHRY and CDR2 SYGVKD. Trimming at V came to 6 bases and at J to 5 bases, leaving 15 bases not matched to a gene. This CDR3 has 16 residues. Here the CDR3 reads CAISDLQGLLDTEAFF. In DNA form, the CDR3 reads TGTGCCATCAGCGATCTACAGGGGCTCCTTGATACTGAAGCTTTCTTT.

As DNA, the CDR3 is TGCGCCAGCAGTTCTTGGCCCGTTAACTATGGCTACACCTTC. Amino acid sequence: CASSSWPVNYGYTF. The V call is TRBV10-2, the J call TRBJ1-2; no clear D gene. The germline gives CDR1 WSHSY, CDR2 SAAADI. Trimming took off 5 bases at V and 1 base at J, with 11 bases between the two ends. The CDR3 has 14 amino acids.